Ten or more counts support the clone carrying this T cell receptor (beta chain). Its cognate antigen is unknown. Stated time point: persistent/refractory GD, antithyroid drugs over 5 years with positive TRAb. PBMCs were the source of the RNA used for TCR sequencing. This specimen comes from a study of regulatory T cells in long-lasting Graves disease. Study in general: It was over 5 years of antithyroid drugs, with positive TSH receptor antibodies, that meant persistent Graves' disease. Study-wide points: Newly diagnosed patients shared 1,000 or so public clonotypes; persistent patients shared some 2,700. Patients with persistent disease showed a bias toward TRBV28, TRBJ1-2 and TRBJ2-5. Accuracy could have been hurt by small sample size.

CDR1 is LGHNA, CDR2 YSLEER, per germline. The length of the CDR3 is 14 residues. V gave up 0 bases and J gave up 5 bases, with 10 bases separating them. CDR3 regions were amplified by Arm-PCR using iRepertoire HTBI primers to build TCR beta libraries. MiXCR was run by TCRdb on the multiplex PCR reads, yielding one entry per CDR3 protein. The data show hundreds of thousands of distinct CDR3 sequences, about 19% seen once. The sequencing here drew on peripheral blood mononuclear cells (PBMCs), taken when the disease was refractory, from a patient treated with antithyroid drugs. This chain connects TRBV4-3 to TRBJ1-1; no clear D. This TCR came from a female donor with Graves disease. The CDR3 region has the DNA TGCGCCAGCAGCCAAGATCGAGGTGGGACTGAAGCTTTCTTT. It translates to CASSQDRGGTEAFF.